The 28 T cell receptor beta chains below come from one sample, sequenced in a study of CD8 T cells in ankylosing spondylitis. Via MiXCR, TCRdb re-called the 5' RACE reads, giving one row per CDR3 protein. Of about 300,000 distinct CDR3 sequences listed, around a tenth were seen once; the top ten hold 8% to 9.5%. Specimen: blood, either unsorted or a sorted T cell fraction (not recorded which). These receptors all come from a female donor with ankylosing spondylitis or in good health (not recorded which).

Turning to this clonotype: A read error may explain this, as a much larger clone is one base away. The DNA for the CDR3 is TGCGCCAGCAGCTTGCGAACGTTGAGGCAGCAAGAGACCCAGTACTTC. Residues: CASSLRTLRQQETQYF. The rearrangement joins TRBV5-1 to TRBJ2-5; D gene ambiguous. V lost 1 base and J lost 2, with 15 bases in between. Germline V gives CDR1 SGHRS, CDR2 YFSETQ. The CDR3 sequence is 16 residues long.

This clonotype was counted ten times or more. The J gene is TRBJ2-1, the V gene TRBV20-1; 7 bases are a match to TRBD1. Germline V gene lookup returns CDR1 DFQATT and CDR2 SNEGSKA (reference sequence). The CDR3 extends over 16 amino acids. Trimming removed 3 bases from V and 4 bases from J; junction bases left unmatched: 12. The CDR3 here is CSARATGERFYNEQFF. For the CDR3, the DNA is TGCAGTGCTAGGGCAACAGGGGAACGGTTTTACAATGAGCAGTTCTTC.

This clonotype has a count of ten or more. The CDR3 sequence: CASSFRTSGSSDTQYF. The CDR3 DNA reads TGCGCCAGCAGCTTCAGGACTAGCGGGAGCTCAGATACGCAGTATTTT. The rearrangement uses TRBV5-1 and TRBJ2-3; 13 bases match TRBD2. The trim removed 2 bases at V and 4 bases at J, leaving 4 bases unmatched. There are 16 residues in the CDR3. Germline assignment: CDR1 SGHRS and CDR2 YFSETQ. The full variable domain, rest sourced from reference TRBV5-1 and TRBJ2-3, is KAGVTQTPRYLIKTRGQQVTLSCSPISGHRSVSWYQQTPGQGLQFLFEYFSETQRNKGNFPGRFSGRQFSNSRSEMNVSTLELGDSALYLCASSFRTSGSSDTQYFGPGTRLTVL.

This clonotype was counted many times. The chain combines TRBV20-1 with TRBJ1-1, with D tentatively TRBD1 (5 bases). The CDR3 covers 14 residues. Per the germline V gene, CDR1 is DFQATT and CDR2 is SNEGSKA (reference sequence). The CDR3 DNA is TGCAGCGCCTCAGGGTACGACGGTAACACTGAAGCTTTCTTT. Amino acid sequence: CSASGYDGNTEAFF.

This clonotype was recorded many times. The chain is built from TRBV20-1 and TRBJ1-4; D unclear. Trimming removed 6 bases from V and 4 bases from J, with 15 bases in between. Germline CDR1 reads DFQATT; CDR2 reads SNEGSKA (reference sequence). This CDR3 is 14 amino acids long. CDR3 amino acids: CSAIEPGNNEKLFF. In DNA form, the CDR3 reads TGCAGTGCCATCGAACCGGGTAATAATGAAAAACTGTTTTTT.

This chain uses TRBV3-1 with TRBJ2-1; TRBD1 might be the D (6 bases). Germline CDR1 is LGHDT and CDR2 is YNNKEL (reference sequence). The V end lost 0 bases, the J end lost 8 bases, and 11 bases lay between the germline ends. The CDR3 sequence is 14 residues long. Written as DNA, the CDR3 is TGTGCCAGCAGCCAAGATTTTGGGGGCGATGAGCAGTTCTTC. It specifies CASSQDFGGDEQFF.

This clonotype was recorded many times. V usage is TRBV12-3 or TRBV12-4 and J usage is TRBJ2-1; no reliable D call. The ends were cut back, 2 bases at V and 6 bases at J, with 5 bases in the middle. This CDR3 has 12 amino acids. CDR3 DNA: TGTGCCAGCAGTTTAAACCTCAATGAGCAGTTCTTC. Translation: CASSLNLNEQFF.

This clonotype was seen more than once but under ten times. This chain uses TRBV3-1 with TRBJ1-1; D may be TRBD1 (5 bases). V lost 4 bases and J lost 6, with 12 bases in between. This CDR3 has 13 amino acids. Germline-derived CDR1 and CDR2 are LGHDT and YNNKEL (reference sequence). In nucleotides, the CDR3 is TGTGCCAGCAGCCGAACGGACACCTCTGAAGCTTTCTTT. This gives the protein CASSRTDTSEAFF.

Turning to this clonotype: A much larger clonotype is one base distant, so this may be a read error. The chain links TRBV20-1 to TRBJ1-5, with TRBD1 matching 9 bases. The CDR3 is 16 amino acids. Germline assignment: CDR1 DFQATT and CDR2 SNEGSKA (reference sequence). Germline trimming cut 5 bases from V and 7 bases from J; bases unmatched to any gene: 15. This CDR3 is CSARAEGQGRYQPQHF. In nucleotides, the CDR3 is TGCAGTGCTCGAGCTGAGGGACAGGGTCGGTACCAGCCCCAGCATTTT.

This clonotype was recorded at least ten times. The CDR3 protein is CAISESIQRGGNEQFF. The CDR3 DNA reads TGTGCCATCAGTGAGTCGATCCAGCGGGGGGGCAATGAGCAGTTCTTC. The chain carries TRBV10-3 and TRBJ2-1, with 10 bases lining up with TRBD2. The CDR3 consists of 16 residues. V lost 0 bases and J lost 6; bases outside the gene matches: 5. CDR1 and CDR2 from the germline V gene are ENHRY and SYGVKD.

J is TRBJ2-2 and V is TRBV7-6; 10 bases line up with TRBD1. Trimming cost V 5 bases and J 10 bases; bases outside gene matches: 10. There are 15 residues in the CDR3. Germline V gene data show CDR1 as SGHVS and CDR2 as FNYEAQ. CDR3 DNA sequence: TGTGCCAGCAGCGTAAGACCGGGACAGGGGATGGAGCTGTTTTTT. This translates into CASSVRPGQGMELFF. Filled out from reference TRBV7-6 and TRBJ2-2, the complete variable domain reads GAGVSQSPRYKVTKRGQDVALRCDPISGHVSLYWYRQALGQGPEFLTYFNYEAQQDKSGLPNDRFSAERPEGSISTLTIQRTEQRDSAMYRCASSVRPGQGMELFFGEGSRLTVL.

The J gene is TRBJ2-3, the V gene TRBV5-6, with D maybe TRBD2 (5 bases). The CDR3 has 15 amino acids. V shed 0 bases and J shed 5 bases, with 13 bases lying between them. CDR1 SGHDT and CDR2 YYEEEE come from the germline V gene. The CDR3: CASSLGLRRGDTQYF. The CDR3 nucleotides read TGTGCCAGCAGCTTGGGACTGCGCCGGGGAGATACGCAGTATTTT.

The V gene is TRBV27, the J gene TRBJ1-5, with D possibly being TRBD1 (6 bases). Germline V gives CDR1 MNHEY, CDR2 SMNVEV (reference sequence). The germline V and J ends were trimmed by 5 bases and 4 bases, with 15 bases remaining between them. The CDR3 covers 15 residues. In nucleotides, the CDR3 is TGTGCCAGCAGTCTTGCCAGGGGCGGGAATCAGCCCCAGCATTTT. Encoded protein: CASSLARGGNQPQHF.

The chain carries TRBV18 and TRBJ2-1; D is unclear. This CDR3 comprises 12 residues. The germline CDR1 and CDR2 sequences are KGHSH and LQKENI. V was pared by 2 bases and J by 8 bases, with 7 bases between. In nucleotides, the CDR3 is TGTGCCAGCTCACCATTAACAGATGAGCAGTTCTTC. This codes for CASSPLTDEQFF.

In this sample, this clonotype turned up many times. V usage is TRBV29-1 and J usage is TRBJ2-3; 12 bases line up with TRBD1. The CDR3 runs to 15 residues. The junction had 5 bases not matched to a gene; V was cut back by 3 bases and J by 4 bases. Germline CDR1 is SQVTM and CDR2 is ANQGSEA. The DNA of the CDR3 is TGCAGCGTTGACCCGGGACAGGGGGCTTCAGATACGCAGTATTTT. It specifies CSVDPGQGASDTQYF.

Ten or more counts support this clonotype. The DNA of the CDR3 is TGCAGTGCACGGGACAGGGTGGAATCACCCCTCCACTTT. Translated: CSARDRVESPLHF. The J gene is TRBJ1-6, the V gene TRBV20-1; 9 bases are a match to TRBD1. The CDR3 length is 13 residues. Germline V lookup: CDR1 DFQATT, CDR2 SNEGSKA (reference sequence). V lost 6 bases to trimming and J lost 10 bases; unmatched junction nucleotides: 7.

This clonotype was counted between two and nine times. The chain combines TRBV9 with TRBJ1-6; D perhaps matches TRBD1 (5 bases). The V end was cut by 3 bases, the J end by 8 bases, with 9 bases between. CDR3 length: 13 amino acids. Per germline, CDR1 SGDLS and CDR2 YYNGEE. CDR3 protein: CASSAGGDSPLHF. The CDR3 coding sequence is TGTGCCAGCAGCGCGGGGGGGGATTCACCCCTCCACTTT.

This clonotype was seen repeatedly, ten times or more. This chain joins TRBV18 and TRBJ2-7; D may be TRBD1 or TRBD2 (5 bases each). Germline V gives CDR1 KGHSH, CDR2 LQKENI. The CDR3 runs 14 residues. V was trimmed by 2 bases and J by 5 bases, leaving 13 bases between them. This chain's CDR3 is CASSPGTTSHEQYF. CDR3 nucleotides: TGTGCCAGCTCACCAGGGACGACAAGCCACGAGCAGTACTTC.

The chain joins TRBV20-1 to TRBJ2-4, with 9 bases that match TRBD1. The trim removed 0 bases at V and 8 bases at J, leaving 11 bases unmatched. The CDR3 sequence is 16 residues long. Germline values: CDR1 DFQATT, CDR2 SNEGSKA (reference sequence). The CDR3 nucleotides read TGCAGTGCTAGAGAGGGGCAAGAAGGGGACAGGGACATTCAGTACTTC. Protein: CSAREGQEGDRDIQYF.

This clonotype was recorded a few times. The V and J genes are TRBV9 and TRBJ2-7; no reliable D call. CDR3 size: 15 residues. Germline V gene sequence: CDR1 SGDLS, CDR2 YYNGEE. Deletions cut 0 bases from V and 3 bases from J, with 13 bases between. As DNA, the CDR3 is TGTGCCAGCAGCGTAGGATCAGCTGGTAACTACGAGCAGTACTTC. Residues: CASSVGSAGNYEQYF.

The rearrangement joins TRBV20-1 to TRBJ2-3; D is uncertain. The CDR3 sequence is 15 residues long. Trimming took off 5 bases at V and 2 bases at J, with 17 bases between the two ends. Germline values: CDR1 DFQATT, CDR2 SNEGSKA (reference sequence). The CDR3 bases are TGCAGTGCTGGGTTTGGGCCTCCCTTCACAGATACGCAGTATTTT. Protein product: CSAGFGPPFTDTQYF.

The V and J genes are TRBV27 and TRBJ1-1, with 7 bases aligning to TRBD1. Germline CDR1 and CDR2: MNHEY and SMNVEV (reference sequence). The CDR3 is made up of 12 amino acids. The J segment lost 10 bases and the V segment lost 8 bases, leaving 10 bases of the junction unmatched. The CDR3, as DNA: TGTGCCAGCGCCCCATTGACAGGGCTAGCTTTCTTT. Translated: CASAPLTGLAFF.

As to this clonotype: The junction departs from the called germline gene at one end, perhaps through a read error. The rearrangement joins TRBV3-1 to TRBJ1-5, with TRBD1 matching over 12 bases. CDR3 length: 15 residues. The germline CDR1 and CDR2 sequences are LGHDT and YNNKEL (reference sequence). This chain's CDR3 is CASCQAGQGAQPQHF. The CDR3 region has the DNA TGTGCCAGCTGCCAAGCGGGACAGGGGGCTCAGCCCCAGCATTTT.

The V gene is TRBV27, the J gene TRBJ1-1; D not resolved. Germline assignment: CDR1 MNHEY and CDR2 SMNVEV (reference sequence). Trimming stripped 4 bases from V and 1 base from J, with 13 bases between. The CDR3 consists of 15 residues. The CDR3 DNA sequence: TGTGCCAGCAGTTCCAACGCCCGGAGGAACACTGAAGCTTTCTTT. It translates to CASSSNARRNTEAFF.

The chain couples TRBV20-1 to TRBJ1-1; 9 nucleotides align to TRBD1. The germline gives CDR1 DFQATT, CDR2 SNEGSKA (reference sequence). The ends lost 3 bases at V and 1 base at J; junction bases unmatched: 6. The CDR3 has 15 residues. The CDR3 reads CSARWGTGSNTEAFF. The CDR3 bases are TGCAGTGCTAGGTGGGGGACAGGGTCGAACACTGAAGCTTTCTTT.

This chain connects TRBV7-8 to TRBJ1-3, with D maybe TRBD1 (6 bases). Between the trimmed V and J ends, which lost 3 bases and 4 bases, there was a span of 10 bases. This CDR3 comprises 14 residues. Looked up from germline, CDR1 is SGHVS and CDR2 is FQNEAQ. The chain's CDR3 is CASSFTTGGNTIYF. For the CDR3, the DNA is TGTGCCAGCAGCTTCACAACAGGGGGAAACACCATATATTTT.

This clonotype was recorded at least ten times. CDR3 in amino acids: CSVEELRGEQFF. The CDR3 DNA reads TGCAGCGTTGAAGAACTCCGCGGGGAGCAGTTCTTC. The J gene is TRBJ2-1, the V gene TRBV29-1; D is possibly TRBD2 (5 bases). V lost 0 bases and J lost 10, with 10 bases in between. The CDR3 contains 12 residues. The germline gives CDR1 SQVTM, CDR2 ANQGSEA.

The genes are TRBV20-1 and TRBJ2-7; TRBD2 matches 8 bases. The CDR3 runs 19 residues. Trimming at V came to 0 bases and at J to 0 bases, leaving 16 bases not matched to a gene. Germline CDR1 and CDR2: DFQATT and SNEGSKA (reference sequence). CDR3: CSAREPPRGGPPLSYEQYF. CDR3 DNA: TGCAGTGCTAGAGAGCCGCCCCGGGGGGGTCCACCCCTCTCCTACGAGCAGTACTTC.